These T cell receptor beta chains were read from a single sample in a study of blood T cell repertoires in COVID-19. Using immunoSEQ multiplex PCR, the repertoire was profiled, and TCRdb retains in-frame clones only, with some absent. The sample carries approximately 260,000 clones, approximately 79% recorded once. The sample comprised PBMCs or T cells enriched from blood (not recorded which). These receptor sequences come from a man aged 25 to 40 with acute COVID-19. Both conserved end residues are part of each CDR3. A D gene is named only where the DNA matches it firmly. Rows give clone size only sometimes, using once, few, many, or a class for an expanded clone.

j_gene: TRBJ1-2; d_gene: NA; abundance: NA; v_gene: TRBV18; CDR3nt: TGTGCCAGCTCACCAAGACAGGCGGATGGGAACTATGGCTACACCTTC; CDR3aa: CASSPRQADGNYGYTF
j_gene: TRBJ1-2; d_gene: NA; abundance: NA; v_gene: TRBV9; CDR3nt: TGTGCCAGCAGCGAGGACGTTAGGGGAAACGGCTACACCTTC; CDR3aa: CASSEDVRGNGYTF
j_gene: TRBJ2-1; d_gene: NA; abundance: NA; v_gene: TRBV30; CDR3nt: TGTGCCTGGAGTGTATCGGGACTGGATCACAATGAGCAGTTCTTC; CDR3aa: CAWSVSGLDHNEQFF
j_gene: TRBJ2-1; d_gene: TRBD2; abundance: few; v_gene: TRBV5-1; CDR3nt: TGCGCCAGCAGCCAGGGACTAGCGGGAGCGGGGGAGCAGTTCTTC; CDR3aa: CASSQGLAGAGEQFF
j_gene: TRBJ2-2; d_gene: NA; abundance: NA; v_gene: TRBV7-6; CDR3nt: TGTGCCAGCAGACCCCGGGACACCTACACCGGGGAGCTGTTTTTT; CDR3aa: CASRPRDTYTGELFF
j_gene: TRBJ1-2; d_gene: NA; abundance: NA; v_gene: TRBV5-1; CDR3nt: TGCGCCAGCAGCACCGACACCTATGGCTACACCTTC; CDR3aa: CASSTDTYGYTF
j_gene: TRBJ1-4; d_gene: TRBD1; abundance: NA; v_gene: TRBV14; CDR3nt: TGTGCCAGCAGCCCGGGACAGGGGAGGCCTAATGAAAAACTGTTTTTT; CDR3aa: CASSPGQGRPNEKLFF
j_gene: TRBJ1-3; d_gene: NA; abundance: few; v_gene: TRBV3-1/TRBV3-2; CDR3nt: TGTGCCAGCAGCCAAGATCCAGGGTCGGGAAACACCATATATTTT; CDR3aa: CASSQDPGSGNTIYF
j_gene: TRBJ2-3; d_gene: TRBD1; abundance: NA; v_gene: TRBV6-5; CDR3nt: TGTGCCAGCAGTTACTCGAGTCAGGGGGCCTATACGCAGTATTTT; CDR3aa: CASSYSSQGAYTQYF
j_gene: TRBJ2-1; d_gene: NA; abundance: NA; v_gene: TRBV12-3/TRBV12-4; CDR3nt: TGTGCCAGCAGTTTAGTCGGTGAGCAGTTCTTC; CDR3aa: CASSLVGEQFF
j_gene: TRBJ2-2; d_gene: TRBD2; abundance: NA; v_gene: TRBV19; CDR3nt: TGTGCCAGTAGTATTCGGACTAGCGGGGCCGGGGAGCTGTTTTTT; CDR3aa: CASSIRTSGAGELFF
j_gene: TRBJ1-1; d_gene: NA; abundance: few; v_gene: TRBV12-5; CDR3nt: TGTGCTAGTGGTTTGGTTGACGAGGGGGAGGGTAGCAGGAGGATGACTGAAGCTTTCTTT; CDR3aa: CASGLVDEGEGSRRMTEAFF
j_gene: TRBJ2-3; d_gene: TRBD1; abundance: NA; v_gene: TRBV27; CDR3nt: TGTGCCAGCACCAGGACAGGGTCAGATACGCAGTATTTT; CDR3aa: CASTRTGSDTQYF
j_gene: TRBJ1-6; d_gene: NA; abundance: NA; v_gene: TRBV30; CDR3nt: TGTGCCTGGAGTAGGAACAGGGAGAATTCACCCCTCCACTTT; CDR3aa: CAWSRNRENSPLHF
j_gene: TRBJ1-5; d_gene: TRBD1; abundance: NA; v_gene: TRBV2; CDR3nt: TGTGCCAGCCGGGACAGGGGCAATCAGCCCCAGCATTTT; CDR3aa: CASRDRGNQPQHF
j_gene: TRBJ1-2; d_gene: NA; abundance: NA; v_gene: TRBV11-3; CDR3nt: TGTGCCAGCAGCCCATCTCGGAGGACTACTAACTATGGCTACACCTTC; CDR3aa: CASSPSRRTTNYGYTF
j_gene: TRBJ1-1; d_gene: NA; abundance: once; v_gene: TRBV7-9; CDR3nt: TGTGCCAGCAGTCAGGACAGTCGGAACACTGAAGCTTTCTTT; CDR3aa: CASSQDSRNTEAFF
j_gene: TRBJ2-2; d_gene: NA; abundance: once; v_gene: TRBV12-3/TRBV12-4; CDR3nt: TGTGCCAGCAGGACAGCCACCGGGGAGCTGTTTTTT; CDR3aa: CASRTATGELFF
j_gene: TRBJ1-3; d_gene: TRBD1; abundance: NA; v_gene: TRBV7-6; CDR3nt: TGTGCCAGCAGCTCCGACAGGGGGTTGTCTGGAAACACCATATATTTT; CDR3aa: CASSSDRGLSGNTIYF
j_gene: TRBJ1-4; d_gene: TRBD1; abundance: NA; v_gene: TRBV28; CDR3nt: TGTGCCAGCAGCCTCACAGGGGCGGGGGAAAAACTGTTTTTT; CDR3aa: CASSLTGAGEKLFF
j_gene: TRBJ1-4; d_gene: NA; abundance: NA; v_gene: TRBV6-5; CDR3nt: TGTGCCAGCAGTTTTACCAGGGGTGTTAATGAAAAACTGTTTTTT; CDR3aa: CASSFTRGVNEKLFF
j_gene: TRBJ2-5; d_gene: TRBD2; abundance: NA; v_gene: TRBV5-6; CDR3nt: TGTGCCAGCAGCGACCTAAGCGGGGGGGCCGGAGAGACCCAGTACTTC; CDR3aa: CASSDLSGGAGETQYF
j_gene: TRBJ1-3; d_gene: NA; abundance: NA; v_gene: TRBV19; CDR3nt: TGTGCCAGTAGTAGTAATAAGGGGTCCACCATATATTTT; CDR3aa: CASSSNKGSTIYF
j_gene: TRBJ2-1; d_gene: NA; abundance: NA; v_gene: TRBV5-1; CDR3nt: TGTGCCAGCAGCTTGGGAGGAGGGCCTCCCAATGAGCAGTTCTTC; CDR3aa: CASSLGGGPPNEQFF
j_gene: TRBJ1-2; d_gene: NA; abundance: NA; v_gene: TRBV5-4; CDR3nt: TGTGCCAGCAGCTTGGACTTAGGACACAACTATGGCTACACCTTC; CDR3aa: CASSLDLGHNYGYTF
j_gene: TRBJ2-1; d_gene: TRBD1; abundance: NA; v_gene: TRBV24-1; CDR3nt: TGTGCCACCATGAAGGACAGGGAAAAGTTCTTC; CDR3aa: CATMKDREKFF
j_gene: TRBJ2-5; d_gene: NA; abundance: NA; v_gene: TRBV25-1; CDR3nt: TGTGCCAGTGCGCTGGGCCGGGAGACCCAGTACTTC; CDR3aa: CASALGRETQYF
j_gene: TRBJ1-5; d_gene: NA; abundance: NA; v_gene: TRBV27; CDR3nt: TGTGCCAGCAGTTCCTTCCAGGCTATAGGCCAGCCCCAGCATTTT; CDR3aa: CASSSFQAIGQPQHF
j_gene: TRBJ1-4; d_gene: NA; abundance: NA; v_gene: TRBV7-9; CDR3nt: TGTGCCAGCAGCTTATTCCACAGGGAACTGTTTTTT; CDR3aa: CASSLFHRELFF
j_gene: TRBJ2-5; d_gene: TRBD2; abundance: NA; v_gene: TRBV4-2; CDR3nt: TGTGCCAGCAGCCATGACCCCTCGCGGGGGGGCGGGGAGACCCAGTACTTC; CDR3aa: CASSHDPSRGGGETQYF
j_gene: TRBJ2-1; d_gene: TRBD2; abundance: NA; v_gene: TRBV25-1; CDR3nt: TGTGCCAGCAGTGAATATCGGGCTAGCGGGAGGAATGAGCAGTTCTTC; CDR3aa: CASSEYRASGRNEQFF
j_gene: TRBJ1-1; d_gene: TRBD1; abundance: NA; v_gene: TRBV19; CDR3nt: TGTGCCAGTAGTCCTCAGGGGGCGCTTGAAGCTTTCTTT; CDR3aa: CASSPQGALEAFF
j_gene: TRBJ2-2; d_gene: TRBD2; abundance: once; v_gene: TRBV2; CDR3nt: TGTGCCAGCAGAGTTGGACTAGCGGGTAGCACCGGGGAGCTGTTTTTT; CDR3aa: CASRVGLAGSTGELFF
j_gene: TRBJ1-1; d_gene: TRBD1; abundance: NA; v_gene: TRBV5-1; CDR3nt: TGTGCCAGTAGAAAAGACAGGGGAGGCACTGAAGCTTTCTTT; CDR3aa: CASRKDRGGTEAFF
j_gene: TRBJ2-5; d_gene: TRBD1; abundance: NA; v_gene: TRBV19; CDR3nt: TGTGCCAGTAGTAACAGGGGGACCCCGGGTGAGACCCAGTACTTC; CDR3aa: CASSNRGTPGETQYF
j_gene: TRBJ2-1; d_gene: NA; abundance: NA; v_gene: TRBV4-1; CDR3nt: TGCGCCAGCAGTCCGCTCTTCGGACAGACAATTAACAATGAGCAGTTCTTC; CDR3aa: CASSPLFGQTINNEQFF
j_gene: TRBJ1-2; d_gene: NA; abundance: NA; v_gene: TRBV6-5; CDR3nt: TGTGCCAGCAGCGCCCAGGGCCACTATGGCTACACCTTC; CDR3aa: CASSAQGHYGYTF
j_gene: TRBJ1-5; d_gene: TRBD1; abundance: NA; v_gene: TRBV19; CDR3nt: TGTGCCAGTAGGAGTCCCCAGGGGGTAGTAAATCAGCCCCAGCATTTT; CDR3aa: CASRSPQGVVNQPQHF
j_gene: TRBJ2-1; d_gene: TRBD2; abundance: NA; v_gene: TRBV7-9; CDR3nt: TGTGCCAGCAGCGCTGCTAGCGGCTACAATGAGCAGTTCTTC; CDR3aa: CASSAASGYNEQFF
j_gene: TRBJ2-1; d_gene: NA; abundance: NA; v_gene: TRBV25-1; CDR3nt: TGTGCCAGCAATAAAGACTCGATCTCCTACAATGAGCAGTTCTTC; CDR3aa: CASNKDSISYNEQFF
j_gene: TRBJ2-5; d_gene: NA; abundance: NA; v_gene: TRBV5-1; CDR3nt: TGCGCCAGCAGCTGGACAGTCAAAAGTCAGCAAGAGACCCAGTACTTC; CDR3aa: CASSWTVKSQQETQYF
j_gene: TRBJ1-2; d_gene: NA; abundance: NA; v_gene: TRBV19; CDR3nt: TGTGCCAGTAGTCAAGCGCGGGGGCTAGGCTACACCTTC; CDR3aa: CASSQARGLGYTF
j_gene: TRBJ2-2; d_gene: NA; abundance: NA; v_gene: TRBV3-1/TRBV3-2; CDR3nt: TGTGCCAGCAGCCCCCCCCGGGCGGGGGCCAACACCGGGGAGCTGTTTTTT; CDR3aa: CASSPPRAGANTGELFF
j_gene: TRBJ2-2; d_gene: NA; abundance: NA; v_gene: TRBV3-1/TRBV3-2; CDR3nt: TGTGCCAGCAGCCAAGAACGGCGGCAGCCCAGGAACACCGGGGAGCTGTTTTTT; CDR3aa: CASSQERRQPRNTGELFF
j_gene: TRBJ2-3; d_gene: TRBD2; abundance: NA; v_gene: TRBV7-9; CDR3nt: TGTGCCAGCAGCCGGTGGGGTAGCGGGAGAGCTAGCACAGATACGCAGTATTTT; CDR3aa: CASSRWGSGRASTDTQYF
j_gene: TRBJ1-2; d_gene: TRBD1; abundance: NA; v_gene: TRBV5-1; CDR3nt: TGTGCCTGCTCGGCAGGGGGAGGTCGTGGCTACACCTTC; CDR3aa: CACSAGGGRGYTF
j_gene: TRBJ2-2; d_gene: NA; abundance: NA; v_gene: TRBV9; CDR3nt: TGTGCCAGCAAGAGGGAAGAAGGGCCTTCCGCTGGGGAGCTGTTTTTT; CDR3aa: CASKREEGPSAGELFF
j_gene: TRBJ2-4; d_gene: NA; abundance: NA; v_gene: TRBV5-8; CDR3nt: TGTGCCAGCAGCTTGGGCGGGATAACCAAAAACATTCAGTACTTC; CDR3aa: CASSLGGITKNIQYF
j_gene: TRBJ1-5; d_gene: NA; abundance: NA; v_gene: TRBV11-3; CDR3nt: TGTGCCAGCAGCTTAGGCGGTCCTAATCAGCCCCAGCATTTT; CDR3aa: CASSLGGPNQPQHF
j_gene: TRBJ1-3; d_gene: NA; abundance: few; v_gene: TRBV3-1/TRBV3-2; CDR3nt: TGTGCCAGCACTAGCCGGGGAAACACCATATATTTT; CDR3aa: CASTSRGNTIYF
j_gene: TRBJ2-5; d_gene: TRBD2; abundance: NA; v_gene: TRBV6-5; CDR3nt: TGTGCCAGCAGCGCCCGCCACGGGGGGGAGACCCAGTACTTC; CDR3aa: CASSARHGGETQYF
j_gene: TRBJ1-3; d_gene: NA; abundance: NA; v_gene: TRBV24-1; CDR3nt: TGTGCCACCCAGTCCTCTGGAAACACCATATATTTT; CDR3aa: CATQSSGNTIYF
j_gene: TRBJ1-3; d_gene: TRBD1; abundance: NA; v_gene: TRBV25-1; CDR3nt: TGTGCCAGCCAAACGCTGGGACAGTTGAGCGGAAACACCATATATTTT; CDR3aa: CASQTLGQLSGNTIYF